This TCR beta chain was retrieved from a study of response to subunit inactivated influenza vaccine. Notes on the study in general: Researchers suggested that each seasonal influenza vaccination recruits few new T cells.

One entry per CDR3 protein results from TCRdb running MiXCR on the RT-PCR reads. Of about 520,000 distinct CDR3 sequences in the sample, approximately 6.9% were seen once. The CDR3 has 12 amino acids. CDR1 and CDR2 from the germline V gene are MDHEN and SYDVKM. The ends were cut back, 7 bases at V and 9 bases at J, with 13 bases in the middle. This clonotype was detected a few times. Its antigen is unknown. The specimen comprised PBMCs from blood, sampled approximately 25 months after vaccination. This rearrangement joins TRBV28 to TRBJ1-5; D ambiguous. The TCR originated in a man aged 50 to 75 who received an inactivated influenza vaccine. The CDR3 nucleotides are TGTGCCAGCATCAATTTTGCTGGGCCCCAGCATTTT. Encoded protein: CASINFAGPQHF.